This T cell receptor beta chain was recorded in a study of blood T cells in healthy people across ages. Study results and limitations: Naive CD4+ cell counts and diversity both ran higher in long-lived than in aged donors.

This clonotype came up a few times. Its antigen is undetermined. Each donor was a healthy Caucasian individual from Russia, aged roughly 6 to 95. The sample, about 10 milliliters of peripheral blood, was drawn from each donor. PBMCs, at least 6 million per sample, were isolated. CDR3 length: 16 residues. V trimming: 0 bases; J trimming: 2 bases; junction bases outside the gene matches: 9. Germline CDR1 SQVTM, CDR2 ANQGSEA. The use of a sample-barcoded 5' primer and a J-beta primer mix characterized a second PCR of 7 to 11 cycles. TCRdb fed the 5' RACE reads into MiXCR, producing one record per CDR3 protein. The sample holds 1,500,000 or so distinct CDR3 sequences, roughly 64% seen once.

The sequenced material came from blood. The TCR was taken from a man younger than 35 in good health. The chain combines TRBV29-1 with TRBJ2-7; 8 bases line up with TRBD1. Here the CDR3 reads CSVEELTGALPYEQYF. In DNA, the CDR3 is TGCAGCGTTGAAGAGCTGACAGGGGCACTTCCCTACGAGCAGTACTTC.